Following are 3 T cell receptor beta chains from one sample sequenced in a study of identical twins. TCRdb recomputed calls from the 5' RACE reads with MiXCR, one row per CDR3 protein. The table shows 1.5 million to 2 million distinct CDR3 sequences, with less than 35% occurring only once. Input material: cord blood. These receptors came from a newborn girl in good health.

This clonotype came up many times. The chain uses TRBV9 and TRBJ2-3; D gene ambiguous. Germline V gene sequence: CDR1 SGDLS, CDR2 YYNGEE. Between the trimmed V and J ends, which lost 3 bases and 2 bases, there was a span of 7 bases. The CDR3 covers 13 residues. This CDR3 reads CASSGGITDTQYF. The CDR3 DNA reads as TGTGCCAGCAGCGGGGGTATCACAGATACGCAGTATTTT.

This clonotype was seen more than once but under ten times. The chain combines TRBV10-3 with TRBJ2-1, with TRBD2 matching 15 bases. Germline CDR1 and CDR2: ENHRY and SYGVKD. Germline trimming cut 5 bases from V and 6 bases from J; bases unmatched to any gene: 2. The CDR3 spans 15 residues. The CDR3 coding sequence is TGTGCCATCAGTCGGACTAGCGGGAGGGCCAATGAGCAGTTCTTC. Translating gives CAISRTSGRANEQFF.

The V and J genes are TRBV6-1 and TRBJ1-5; D is undetermined. Between the trimmed V and J ends, which lost 4 bases and 11 bases, there was a span of 15 bases. This CDR3 is 13 amino acids long. Germline CDR1 reads MNHNS; CDR2 reads SASEGT. CDR3 DNA sequence: TGTGCCAGCAGTGCCCCCGCGGGATCGGCCCAGCATTTT. This gives the protein CASSAPAGSAQHF.